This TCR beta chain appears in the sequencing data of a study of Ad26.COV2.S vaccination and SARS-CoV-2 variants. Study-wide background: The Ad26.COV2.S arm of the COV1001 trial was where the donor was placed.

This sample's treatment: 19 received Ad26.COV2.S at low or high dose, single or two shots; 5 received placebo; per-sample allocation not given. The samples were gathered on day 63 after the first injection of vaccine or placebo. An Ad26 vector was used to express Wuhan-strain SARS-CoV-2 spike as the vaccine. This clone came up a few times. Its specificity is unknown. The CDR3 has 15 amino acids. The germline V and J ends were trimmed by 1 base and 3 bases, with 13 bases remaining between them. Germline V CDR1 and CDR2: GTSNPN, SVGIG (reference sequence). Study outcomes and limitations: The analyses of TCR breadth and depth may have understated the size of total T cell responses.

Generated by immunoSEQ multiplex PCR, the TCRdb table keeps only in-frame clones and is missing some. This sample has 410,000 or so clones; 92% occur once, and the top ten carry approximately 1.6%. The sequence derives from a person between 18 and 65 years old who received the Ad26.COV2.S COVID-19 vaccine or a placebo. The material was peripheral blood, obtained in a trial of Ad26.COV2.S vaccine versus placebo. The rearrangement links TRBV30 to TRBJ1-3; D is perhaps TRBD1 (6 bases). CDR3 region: CAWSGTGLGGNTIYF. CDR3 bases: TGTGCCTGGAGTGGAACAGGGCTGGGTGGAAACACCATATATTTT. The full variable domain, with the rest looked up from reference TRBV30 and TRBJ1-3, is SQTIHQWPATLVQPVGSPLSLECTVEGTSNPNLYWYRQAAGRGLQLLFYSVGIGQISSEVPQNLSASRPQDRQFILSSKKLLLSDSGFYLCAWSGTGLGGNTIYFGEGSWLTVV.